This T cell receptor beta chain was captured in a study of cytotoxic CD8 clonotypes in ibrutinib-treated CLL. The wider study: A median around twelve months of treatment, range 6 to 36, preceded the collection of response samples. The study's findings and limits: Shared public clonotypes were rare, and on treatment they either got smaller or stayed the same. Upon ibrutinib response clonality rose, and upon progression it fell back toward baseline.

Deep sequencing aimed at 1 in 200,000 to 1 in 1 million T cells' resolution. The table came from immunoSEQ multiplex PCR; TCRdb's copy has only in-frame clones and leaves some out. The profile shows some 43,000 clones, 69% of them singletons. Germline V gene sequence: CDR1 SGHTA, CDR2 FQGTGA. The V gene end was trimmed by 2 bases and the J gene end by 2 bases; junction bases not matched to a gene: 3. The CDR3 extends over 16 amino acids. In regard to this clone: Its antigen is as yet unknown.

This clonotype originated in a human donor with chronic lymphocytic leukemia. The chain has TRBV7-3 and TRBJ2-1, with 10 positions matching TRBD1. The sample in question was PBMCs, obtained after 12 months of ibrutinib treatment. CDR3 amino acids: CASSLVGQGPYNEQFF. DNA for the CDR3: TGTGCCAGCAGCTTAGTGGGACAGGGGCCCTACAATGAGCAGTTCTTC.